This T cell receptor beta chain derives from a study of control samples from healthy donors and cancer patients (dated by TCRdb to the early 2020s). With regard to this clone: What antigen it recognizes has not been identified. No much larger clonotype is one base removed from it; base qualities were not supplied.

Library preparation was by the immunoSEQ multiplex PCR assay. The clones in this table, taken by TCRdb from immuneACCESS, are in-frame only. Not every clone is retained; where verified, under half of the shortfall comes from an unresolved V gene, and the cause of the rest is unknown. In this sample the table shows 150,000 or so clones, approximately 90% of which occur a single time. The ten largest clones capture 12% of the sample. The source material was blood. This clonotype originated in a man aged 25 to 40 in good health.

The CDR3 reads CASTWVDLNTEAFF. In nucleotide form, the sequence is TGTGCCAGCACCTGGGTGGATCTGAACACTGAAGCTTTCTTT. The rearranged chain carries TRBV28 and TRBJ1-1; the D gene identity is not certain. Via the germline V gene, CDR1 is MDHEN and CDR2 SYDVKM. V lost 7 bases and J lost 0 bases; the stretch between them is 12 bases long. Including cysteine and phenylalanine, the CDR3 has 14 amino acids. Kept here is only the CDR3 DNA, which spans 42 bases and is read in frame from base 1.